This is a list of T cell receptor beta chains from one sample in a study of patients with pleural tuberculosis. From the reads, TCRdb called clonotypes with MiXCR, one entry per CDR3 protein. The table includes tens of thousands of distinct CDR3 sequences, 18% detected once. The sample consisted of peripheral blood. Receptors originate from a human donor with pleural tuberculosis. The CDR3 runs from the conserved cysteine through the conserved F or W. A D gene is named only where the DNA matches it firmly. Only some rows state a clone size, as once, few, many or a class for expanded clones.

j_call v_call cdr3_length clone_size d_call cdr3_aa cdr3_nt
TRBJ1-5 TRBV19 14 many TRBD1 CASSMRQGNQPQHF TGTGCCAGTAGTATGCGACAGGGGAATCAGCCCCAGCATTTT
TRBJ1-4 TRBV25-1 16 medium-sized - CASSEYQGRGDEKLFF TGTGCCAGCAGTGAATATCAGGGCAGGGGTGATGAAAAACTGTTTTTT
TRBJ1-1 TRBV12-3/TRBV12-4 15 many TRBD1 CASSLWDRRNTEAFF TGTGCCAGCAGTTTATGGGACAGGCGGAACACTGAAGCTTTCTTT
TRBJ2-5 TRBV6-6 18 many TRBD2 CASSYARWAGAGKETQYF TGTGCCAGCAGTTACGCCCGGTGGGCGGGAGCAGGAAAAGAGACCCAGTACTTC
TRBJ2-2 TRBV7-9 16 few - CASSLDERANTGELFF TGTGCCAGCAGCTTAGATGAGCGGGCGAACACCGGGGAGCTGTTTTTT
TRBJ2-5 TRBV5-1 14 many - CASSLDRDRETQYF TGCGCCAGCAGCTTGGACAGGGATAGGGAGACCCAGTACTTC
TRBJ2-2 TRBV19 14 many - CASSDNLGTGELFF TGTGCCAGTAGTGACAATTTGGGGACCGGGGAGCTGTTTTTT
TRBJ1-5 TRBV20-1 12 many - CSATPTGQPQHF TGCAGTGCGACCCCGACAGGACAGCCCCAGCATTTT
TRBJ2-2 TRBV5-1 15 - TRBD1 CASSFLQGASGELFF TGCGCCAGCAGCTTCCTCCAGGGGGCGAGTGGGGAGCTGTTTTTT
TRBJ2-1 TRBV5-4 14 few - CASSSSGTGRGQFF TGTGCCAGCAGTAGTTCCGGGACTGGCCGCGGGCAGTTCTTC
TRBJ2-7 TRBV6-1 14 many TRBD2 CASRQRGATYEQYF TGTGCCAGCAGACAGCGGGGGGCTACCTACGAGCAGTACTTC
TRBJ2-2 TRBV6-5 18 many - CASSYTREGGINTGELFF TGTGCCAGCAGTTACACGAGAGAGGGGGGCATTAACACCGGGGAGCTGTTTTTT